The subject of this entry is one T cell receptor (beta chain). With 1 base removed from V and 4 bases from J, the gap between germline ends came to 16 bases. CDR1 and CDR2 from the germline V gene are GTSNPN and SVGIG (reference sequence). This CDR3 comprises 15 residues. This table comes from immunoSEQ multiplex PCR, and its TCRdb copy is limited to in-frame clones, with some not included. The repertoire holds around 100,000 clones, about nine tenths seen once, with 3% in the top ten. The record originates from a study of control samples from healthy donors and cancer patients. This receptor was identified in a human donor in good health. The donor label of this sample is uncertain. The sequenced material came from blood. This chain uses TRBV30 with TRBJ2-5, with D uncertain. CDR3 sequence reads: CAWSAALGPVETQYF. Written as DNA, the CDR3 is TGTGCCTGGAGTGCGGCTTTAGGTCCAGTAGAGACCCAGTACTTC.